Described below is a single TCR beta chain sequence and its context. This CDR3 has 14 residues. Between the trimmed V and J ends, which lost 5 bases and 2 bases, there was a span of 11 bases. Germline V gene data show CDR1 as SNHLY and CDR2 as FYNNEI. Sequenced by immunoSEQ multiplex PCR; TCRdb stores in-frame clones only, minus some. The top ten clones hold 2% of a sample with tens of thousands of clones, 86% of them seen once. This sample was included in a study of blood T cell repertoires in COVID-19. This sequence joins TRBV2 and TRBJ2-3; D gene ambiguous. Sequences were obtained from peripheral blood. This TCR derives from a man aged 30-40 years with acute or convalescent COVID-19. The chain's CDR3 is CASSSRIHTDTQYF. For the CDR3, the DNA is TGTGCCAGCAGTTCCAGAATACACACAGATACGCAGTATTTT.